This T cell receptor (beta chain) emerged from a study of cytomegalovirus exposure and HLA in healthy donors. Study-level information: In an earlier analysis, 90 million to 120 million unique TCR beta sequences were found from about 179 million T cells.

The study ran its PCR with 60 Vbeta and 13 Jbeta primers. Methods used by the authors: The authors later counted 70 million to 85 million unique TCR beta chains, 9 million to 12 million of them shared. Assay: immunoSEQ multiplex PCR; the TCRdb copy retains only in-frame clones and omits some. Clonal size and the V and J genes are those of that table, whereas D and trimming came from the DNA. This sample has about 130,000 clones, with around 80% found just once. Regarding this clone: The antigen remains unidentified.

General study findings and limits: Another analysis was done later, and it associated 15,000 or so TCR beta sequences with HLA alleles at 0.05 false discovery rate.

The CDR3 covers 19 residues. With 4 bases clipped from V and 2 bases from J, the junction kept 15 bases outside the gene matches. Germline CDR1 and CDR2: KGHSY and FQNENV. Sequencing was performed on PBMCs. The V and J genes are TRBV16 and TRBJ2-2, with TRBD2 identical over 8 bases. The clonotype comes from a human donor in good health. The CDR3 spells CASSRGSGGTTLNTGELFF. CDR3 DNA: TGTGCCAGCAGCCGGGGAAGCGGGGGAACAACTTTAAACACCGGGGAGCTGTTTTTT.